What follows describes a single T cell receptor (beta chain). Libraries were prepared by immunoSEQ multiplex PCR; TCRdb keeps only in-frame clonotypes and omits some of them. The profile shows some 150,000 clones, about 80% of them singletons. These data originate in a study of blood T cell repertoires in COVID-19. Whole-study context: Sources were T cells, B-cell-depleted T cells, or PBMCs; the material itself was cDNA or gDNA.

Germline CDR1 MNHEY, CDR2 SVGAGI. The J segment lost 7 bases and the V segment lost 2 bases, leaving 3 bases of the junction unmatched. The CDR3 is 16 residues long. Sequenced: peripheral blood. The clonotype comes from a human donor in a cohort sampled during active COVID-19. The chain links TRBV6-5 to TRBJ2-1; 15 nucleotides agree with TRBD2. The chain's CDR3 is CASSYRTSGGDNEQFF. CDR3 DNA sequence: TGTGCCAGCAGTTACCGGACTAGCGGGGGGGATAATGAGCAGTTCTTC.